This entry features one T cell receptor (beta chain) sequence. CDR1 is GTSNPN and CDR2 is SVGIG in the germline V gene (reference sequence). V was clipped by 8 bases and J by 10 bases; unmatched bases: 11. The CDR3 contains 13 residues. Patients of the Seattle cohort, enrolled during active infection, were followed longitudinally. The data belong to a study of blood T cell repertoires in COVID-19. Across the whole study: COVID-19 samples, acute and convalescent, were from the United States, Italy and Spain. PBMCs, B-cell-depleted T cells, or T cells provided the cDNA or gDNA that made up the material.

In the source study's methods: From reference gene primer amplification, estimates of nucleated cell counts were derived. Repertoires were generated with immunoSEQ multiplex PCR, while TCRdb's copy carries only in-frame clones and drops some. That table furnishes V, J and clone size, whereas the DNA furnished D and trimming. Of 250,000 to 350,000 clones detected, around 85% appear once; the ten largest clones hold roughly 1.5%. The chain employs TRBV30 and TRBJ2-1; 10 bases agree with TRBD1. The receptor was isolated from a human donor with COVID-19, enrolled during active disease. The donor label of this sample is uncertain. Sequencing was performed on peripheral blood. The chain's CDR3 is CALRGTGDTEQFF. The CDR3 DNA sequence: TGTGCCCTACGGGGGACAGGGGACACCGAGCAGTTCTTC.